This entry describes one T cell receptor beta chain. Its antigen is not known. These data come from a study of blood T cells in healthy people across ages. Points from the study as a whole: PBMCs that were unsorted prevented a conclusive naive versus antigen-experienced comparison. While age rose, TCR beta diversity per million T cells dropped in a roughly linear way.

Isolation recovered at least 6 million PBMCs from every sample. Total RNA, at least 5.5 micrograms per sample, came from PBMCs. Sample-barcoded 5' priming and a J-beta primer mix drove a second PCR of about 7 to 11 cycles. TCRdb re-called the 5' RACE reads with MiXCR, one entry per CDR3 protein. The sample records roughly 1 million distinct CDR3 sequences, 25% being singletons. These data were also reused for a study on T cells of mothers and their children.

The TCR comes from a girl aged 2-10 years in good health. Sequenced material: blood.

The CDR3 loop reads CASSLLRGQPYEQYF. The CDR3 DNA reads as TGTGCCAGCAGCTTGTTGAGAGGACAGCCCTACGAGCAGTACTTC. This chain links TRBV5-8 with TRBJ2-7; tentatively, D is TRBD1 (6 bases). CDR1 and CDR2 from the germline V gene are SGHTS and YDEGEE. CDR3 length: 15 amino acids. V lost 1 base to trimming and J lost 2 bases, with 13 bases between them.